Listed here are 20 T cell receptor beta chains from one sample, sequenced in a study of CD8 T cells in Susac syndrome. Reverse transcription used about 0.45 to 1 ug RNA and random hexamers. TCRdb redid the calling of the immunoSEQ multiplex PCR reads with MiXCR, one entry per CDR3 protein. The repertoire has 100,000 to 150,000 distinct CDR3 sequences, roughly 94% of them found once; the top ten carry around 0.12%. The sample taken for sequencing was CD4+ T cells from PBMCs. The receptor source for this set is a human donor with multiple sclerosis.

V usage is TRBV6-1 and J usage is TRBJ2-1; 7 positions match TRBD1. CDR3 length: 16 residues. CDR1 is MNHNS and CDR2 is SASEGT in the germline V gene. Losses at the gene ends were 0 bases for V and 3 bases for J; bases not matched to a gene: 5. The CDR3 bases are TGTGCCAGCAGTGAAGCTTTTACAGGGGTCTACAATGAGCAGTTCTTC. Translating gives CASSEAFTGVYNEQFF.

The chain combines TRBV4-1 with TRBJ1-5; 8 bases map to TRBD1. Unmatched junction bases numbered 3, after V lost 2 bases and J lost 3 bases. The CDR3 is 15 amino acids. CDR1 is MGHRA and CDR2 is YSYEKL in the germline V gene. CDR3 sequence reads: CASSQTGGANQPQHF. CDR3 bases: TGCGCCAGCAGCCAAACAGGGGGGGCCAATCAGCCCCAGCATTTT.

The V and J genes are TRBV30 and TRBJ2-5; D is uncertain. The germline gives CDR1 GTSNPN, CDR2 SVGIG (reference sequence). Trimming took 2 bases from V and 4 from J, leaving 11 bases between them. The CDR3 contains 13 residues. The CDR3 here is CAWSKGLLETQYF. Written as DNA, the CDR3 is TGTGCCTGGAGTAAAGGGCTGTTAGAGACCCAGTACTTC.

The V gene is TRBV29-1, the J gene TRBJ2-2; the match to TRBD2 covers 9 bases. Germline trimming cut 4 bases from V and 1 base from J; bases unmatched to any gene: 1. Germline V CDR1 and CDR2: SQVTM, ANQGSEA. The CDR3 sequence is 14 residues long. This chain's CDR3 is CSVASGMNTGELFF. CDR3 DNA sequence: TGCAGCGTTGCTAGCGGGATGAACACCGGGGAGCTGTTTTTT.

The rearrangement uses TRBV23-1 and TRBJ2-2, with 8 bases lining up with TRBD1. TRBV23-1 is sorted into the ORF group, with uncertain function. Trimming cost V 3 bases and J 6 bases; bases outside gene matches: 6. The CDR3 length is 15 residues. CDR3 coding DNA: TGCGCCAGCAGTCAGGGGACAGGCCCATCCGGGGAGCTGTTTTTT. Protein: CASSQGTGPSGELFF.

The J gene is TRBJ2-1, the V gene TRBV29-1; 8 nucleotides line up with TRBD2. CDR1 is SQVTM and CDR2 is ANQGSEA in the germline V gene. This CDR3 is built from 15 residues. V shed 7 bases and J 7 bases; nucleotides not matched to a gene: 15. The CDR3 DNA is TGCAGCGGTAATAAGAATCTAGCGGGCCGAAATGAGCAGTTCTTC. Translating it yields CSGNKNLAGRNEQFF.

V usage is TRBV5-4 and J usage is TRBJ1-1; 8 nucleotides match TRBD1. The CDR3 is made up of 12 amino acids. The germline V gene has CDR1 SGHNT and CDR2 YYREEE (reference sequence). Trimming removed 6 bases from V and 3 bases from J; junction bases left unmatched: 1. The CDR3 DNA sequence: TGTGCCAGCACGGACAGGGACACTGAAGCTTTCTTT. Its translation: CASTDRDTEAFF.

CDR3: CSAGDREQPQHF. The CDR3 DNA is TGCAGCGCTGGGGACAGGGAACAGCCCCAGCATTTT. The chain employs TRBV29-1 and TRBJ1-5, with 9 bases aligning to TRBD1. This CDR3 region has 12 residues. With 7 bases clipped from V and 7 bases from J, the junction kept 5 bases outside the gene matches. Germline-derived CDR1 and CDR2 are SQVTM and ANQGSEA. Full variable domain (remainder filled in from reference TRBV29-1 and TRBJ1-5): SAVISQKPSRDICQRGTSLTIQCQVDSQVTMMFWYRQQPGQSLTLIATANQGSEATYESGFVIDKFPISRPNLTFSTLTVSNMSPEDSSIYLCSAGDREQPQHFGDGTRLSIL.

V gene TRBV19 combines with J gene TRBJ2-4, with no clear D. Trimming removed 0 bases at V and 1 base at J, with 16 bases between. CDR1 and CDR2 from the germline V gene are LNHDA and SQIVND (reference sequence). This CDR3 region has 18 residues. The DNA of the CDR3 is TGTGCCAGTAGTATAGAGGGGAAGGGTGTAGGGGCCAAAAACATTCAGTACTTC. This codes for CASSIEGKGVGAKNIQYF.

This clonotype was found once. The chain joins TRBV2 to TRBJ2-1; D not resolved. The germline gives CDR1 SNHLY, CDR2 FYNNEI. V dropped 4 bases and J dropped 5 bases, with 6 bases sitting between them. CDR3 length: 12 residues. The chain's CDR3 is CASSARNNEQFF. DNA of the CDR3: TGTGCCAGCAGTGCAAGGAACAATGAGCAGTTCTTC.

This sequence joins TRBV5-6 and TRBJ1-1; D not resolved. Looked up from germline, CDR1 is SGHDT and CDR2 is YYEEEE. V was cut by 1 base and J by 0 bases, with 13 bases left in between. This CDR3 is 16 amino acids long. In DNA form, the CDR3 reads TGTGCCAGCAGCTTGTTAAACCTTGGCATGAACACTGAAGCTTTCTTT. Encoded protein: CASSLLNLGMNTEAFF.

The V gene is TRBV27, the J gene TRBJ2-7; TRBD2 is a possible D gene (6 bases). V lost 6 bases, J lost 6 bases, and 24 bases lay in between. Germline V lookup: CDR1 MNHEY, CDR2 SMNVEV (reference sequence). The CDR3 loop spans 16 amino acids. CDR3 in DNA: TGTGCCAGCAGGCAAACCGGGAGAATCGCTACTCGCGAGCAGTACTTC. Protein product: CASRQTGRIATREQYF.

V and J are TRBV29-1 and TRBJ2-5; maybe TRBD1 (6 bases). CDR3 length equals 13 residues. Trimming removed 4 bases at V and 7 bases at J, with 16 bases between. Per germline, CDR1 SQVTM and CDR2 ANQGSEA. The chain's CDR3 is CSVAGTTDGTQYF. CDR3 sequence (DNA): TGCAGCGTTGCAGGGACAACCGACGGGACCCAGTACTTC.

The V gene is TRBV2, the J gene TRBJ1-5, with D unclear. CDR3 size: 14 residues. Trimming took 3 bases from V and 5 from J, leaving 11 bases between them. Germline CDR1 is SNHLY and CDR2 is FYNNEI. The CDR3 coding sequence is TGTGCCAGCAGTGACACGGGATTGGATCAGCCCCAGCATTTT. It translates to CASSDTGLDQPQHF.

This clonotype appeared a single time. The rearrangement links TRBV6-2 or TRBV6-3 to TRBJ1-1, with D perhaps matching TRBD1 (5 bases). Germline CDR1 is MNHEY and CDR2 is SVGEGT. There are 12 residues in the CDR3. V shed 7 bases and J shed 6 bases, with 12 bases lying between them. The CDR3 sequence: CASTGLRAEAFF. DNA for the CDR3: TGTGCCAGCACGGGACTAAGGGCTGAAGCTTTCTTT.

This chain connects TRBV6-6 to TRBJ2-5, with a possible D match to TRBD2 (6 bases). CDR1 is MNHNY, CDR2 SVGAGI, per germline (reference sequence). The CDR3 consists of 14 residues. Trimming left V 4 bases short and J 1 base short, with 10 bases between. In DNA, the CDR3 is TGTGCCAGCAGTTTTGAGGGACTCCAAGAGACCCAGTACTTC. Its protein product is CASSFEGLQETQYF.

J is TRBJ1-1 and V is TRBV20-1, with D possibly TRBD1 on 6 matching bases. This CDR3 is built from 12 residues. V shed 6 bases and J shed 4 bases, with 12 bases lying between them. In germline, CDR1 is DFQATT, CDR2 SNEGSKA (reference sequence). The CDR3 DNA sequence: TGCAGTGCAGGCAGGGGTGCCACTGAAGCTTTCTTT. This codes for CSAGRGATEAFF.

The chain couples TRBV25-1 to TRBJ2-7; TRBD2 might be the D (6 bases). Germline V gene sequence: CDR1 MGHDK, CDR2 SYGVNS. The CDR3 has 15 amino acids. Trimming removed 3 bases at V and 5 bases at J, with 17 bases between. The CDR3 loop reads CASSDAGTPNHEQYF. CDR3 coding DNA: TGTGCCAGCAGTGATGCCGGGACTCCCAACCACGAGCAGTACTTC.

This chain joins TRBV15 and TRBJ2-1, with 7 bases lining up with TRBD2. The germline CDR1 and CDR2 sequences are LNHNV and YYDKDF (reference sequence). CDR3 length: 14 residues. V lost 2 bases to trimming and J lost 6 bases; unmatched junction nucleotides: 4. The DNA for the CDR3 is TGTGCCACCAGCAGAAGGGACTACCTCAATGAGCAGTTCTTC. This sequence encodes CATSRRDYLNEQFF.

This rearrangement joins TRBV7-8 to TRBJ2-4; D remains unclear. Per germline, CDR1 SGHVS and CDR2 FQNEAQ. With 3 bases removed from V and 2 bases from J, the gap between germline ends came to 11 bases. The CDR3 is made up of 15 amino acids. CDR3 amino acids: CASSFDRVTKNIQYF. The CDR3 DNA reads TGTGCCAGCAGCTTTGACCGGGTTACCAAAAACATTCAGTACTTC.